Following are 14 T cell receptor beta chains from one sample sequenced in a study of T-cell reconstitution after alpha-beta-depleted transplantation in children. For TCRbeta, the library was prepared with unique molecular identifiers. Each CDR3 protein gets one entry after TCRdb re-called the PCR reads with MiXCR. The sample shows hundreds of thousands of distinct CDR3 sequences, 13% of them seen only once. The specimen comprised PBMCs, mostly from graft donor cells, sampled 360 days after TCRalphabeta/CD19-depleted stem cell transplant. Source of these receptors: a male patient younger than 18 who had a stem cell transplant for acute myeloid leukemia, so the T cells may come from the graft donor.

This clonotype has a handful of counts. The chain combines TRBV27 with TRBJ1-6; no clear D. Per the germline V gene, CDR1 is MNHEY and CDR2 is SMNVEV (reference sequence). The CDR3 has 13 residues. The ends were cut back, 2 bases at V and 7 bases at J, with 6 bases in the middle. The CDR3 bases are TGTGCCAGCAGTTTAGGCCGAAATTCACCCCTCCACTTT. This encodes CASSLGRNSPLHF.

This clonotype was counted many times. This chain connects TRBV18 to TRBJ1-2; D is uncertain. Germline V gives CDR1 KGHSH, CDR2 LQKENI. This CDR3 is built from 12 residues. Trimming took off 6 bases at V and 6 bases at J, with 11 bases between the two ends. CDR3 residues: CASSPGRHGYTF. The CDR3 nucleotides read TGTGCCAGCTCCCCAGGACGTCATGGCTACACCTTC.

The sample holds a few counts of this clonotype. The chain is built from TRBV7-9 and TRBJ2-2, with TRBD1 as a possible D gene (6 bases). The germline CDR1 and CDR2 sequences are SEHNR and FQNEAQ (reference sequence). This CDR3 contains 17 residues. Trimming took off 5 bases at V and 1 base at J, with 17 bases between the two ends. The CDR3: CASSTRFPGENTGELFF. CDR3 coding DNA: TGTGCCAGCAGCACGAGGTTTCCAGGGGAGAACACCGGGGAGCTGTTTTTT.

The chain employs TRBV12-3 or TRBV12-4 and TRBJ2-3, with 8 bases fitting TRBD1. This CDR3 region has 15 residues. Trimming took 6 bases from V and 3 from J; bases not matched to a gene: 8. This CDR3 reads CASRLTGARTDTQYF. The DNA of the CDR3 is TGTGCCAGCAGGCTGACAGGGGCGAGAACAGATACGCAGTATTTT.

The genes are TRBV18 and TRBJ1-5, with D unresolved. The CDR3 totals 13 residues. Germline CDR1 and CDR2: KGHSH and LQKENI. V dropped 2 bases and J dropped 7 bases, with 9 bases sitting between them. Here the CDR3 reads CASSPGVRQPQHF. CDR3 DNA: TGTGCCAGCTCACCAGGGGTTAGGCAGCCCCAGCATTTT.

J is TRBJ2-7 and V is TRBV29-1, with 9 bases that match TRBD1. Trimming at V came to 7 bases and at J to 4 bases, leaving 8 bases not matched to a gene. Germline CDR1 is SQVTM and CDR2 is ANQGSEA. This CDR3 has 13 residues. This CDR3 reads CSARTGASYEQYF. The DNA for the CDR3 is TGCAGCGCGCGGACAGGGGCCTCATACGAGCAGTACTTC.

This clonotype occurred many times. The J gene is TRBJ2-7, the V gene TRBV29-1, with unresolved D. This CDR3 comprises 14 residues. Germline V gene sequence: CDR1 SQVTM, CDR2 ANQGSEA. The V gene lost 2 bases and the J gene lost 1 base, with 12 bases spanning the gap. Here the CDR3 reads CSVELDGQSYEQYF. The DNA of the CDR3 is TGCAGCGTTGAATTGGACGGGCAGTCCTACGAGCAGTACTTC.

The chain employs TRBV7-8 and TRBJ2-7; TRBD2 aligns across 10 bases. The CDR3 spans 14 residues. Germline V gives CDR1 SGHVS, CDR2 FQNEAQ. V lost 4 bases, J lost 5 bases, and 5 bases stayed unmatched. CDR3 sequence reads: CASSSSGSINEQYF. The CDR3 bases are TGTGCCAGCAGCTCTAGCGGGAGTATCAACGAGCAGTACTTC.

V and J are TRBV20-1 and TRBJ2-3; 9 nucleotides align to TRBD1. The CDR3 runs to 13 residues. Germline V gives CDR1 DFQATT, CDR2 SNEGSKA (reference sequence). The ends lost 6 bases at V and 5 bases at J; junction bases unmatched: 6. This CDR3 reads CSAWTGDEDTQYF. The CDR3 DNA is TGCAGTGCGTGGACAGGGGATGAAGATACGCAGTATTTT.

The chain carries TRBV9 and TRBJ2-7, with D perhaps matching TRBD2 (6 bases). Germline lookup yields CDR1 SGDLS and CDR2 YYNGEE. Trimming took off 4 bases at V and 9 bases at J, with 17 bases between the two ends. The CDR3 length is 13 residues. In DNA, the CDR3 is TGTGCCAGCAGCCCGTCCCTTTCGGGGGTGCAGTACTTC. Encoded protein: CASSPSLSGVQYF.

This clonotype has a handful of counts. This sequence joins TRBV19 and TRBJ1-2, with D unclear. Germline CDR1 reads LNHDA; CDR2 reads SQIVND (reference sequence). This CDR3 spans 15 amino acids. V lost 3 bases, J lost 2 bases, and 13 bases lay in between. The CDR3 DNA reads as TGTGCCAGTAGTATTACGAGACCTGGAAACTATGGCTACACCTTC. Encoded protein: CASSITRPGNYGYTF.

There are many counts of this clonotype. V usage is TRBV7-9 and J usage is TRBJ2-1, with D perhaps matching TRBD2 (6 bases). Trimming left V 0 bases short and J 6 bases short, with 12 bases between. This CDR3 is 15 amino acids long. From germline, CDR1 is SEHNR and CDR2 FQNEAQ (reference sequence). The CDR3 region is CASSLAIGTGNEQFF. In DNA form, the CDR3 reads TGTGCCAGCAGCTTAGCGATCGGGACTGGCAATGAGCAGTTCTTC. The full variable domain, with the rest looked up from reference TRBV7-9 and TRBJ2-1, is DTGVSQNPRHKITKRGQNVTFRCDPISEHNRLYWYRQTLGQGPEFLTYFQNEAQLEKSRLLSDRFSAERPKGSFSTLEIQRTEQGDSAMYLCASSLAIGTGNEQFFGPGTRLTVL.

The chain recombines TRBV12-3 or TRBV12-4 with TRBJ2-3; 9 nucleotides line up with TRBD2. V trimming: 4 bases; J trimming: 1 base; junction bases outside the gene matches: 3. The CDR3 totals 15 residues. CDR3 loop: CASSSGLARTDTQYF. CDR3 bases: TGTGCCAGCAGTTCGGGACTAGCTCGCACAGATACGCAGTATTTT.

The CDR3 loop reads CATSDLGQSLTDTQYF. CDR3 in DNA: TGTGCCACCAGTGATTTGGGGCAAAGTCTCACAGATACGCAGTATTTT. The chain employs TRBV24-1 and TRBJ2-3; D unclear. CDR1 is KGHDR and CDR2 is SFDVKD in the germline V gene. The CDR3 length is 16 residues. The V and J ends lost 0 bases and 2 bases respectively, with 11 bases between them.